What follows describes a single TCR beta chain. What it binds is unknown. CDR1 and CDR2 from the germline V gene are MNHEY and SVGEGT. The V gene end was trimmed by 4 bases and the J gene end by 13 bases; junction bases not matched to a gene: 9. The CDR3 is 12 residues long. TCR beta CDR3 sequences were amplified from RNA transcripts. A set of HTBI primers served as the primers for a first-round RT-PCR of the TCR CDR3. Using its own MiXCR run on the multiplex PCR reads, TCRdb lists one record per CDR3 protein. This table holds some 490,000 distinct CDR3 sequences, about 22% found once. The data belong to a study of T cells in Graves' hyperthyroidism and ophthalmopathy. Findings and limits, study-wide: With a median lead of around 6.7 months before onset, the model predicted ophthalmopathy.

Enrolled ophthalmopathy patients presented with a Clinical Activity Score of at least 3, a NOSPECS grade of at least 4, and disease duration under 3 months. The study left out patients who had uncontrolled infection, other autoimmune disease, pregnancy or lactation. The source of this sequence is a woman in her sixties or seventies with Graves' ophthalmopathy. The J gene is TRBJ2-5, the V gene TRBV6-2 or TRBV6-3; 7 positions agree with TRBD1. What was sequenced was blood. CDR3 in amino acids: CASSFKQGSWYF. CDR3 in DNA: TGTGCCAGCAGTTTCAAACAGGGGTCTTGGTACTTC.